This is a list of T cell receptor beta chains from one sample in a study of T cells in Graves' hyperthyroidism and ophthalmopathy. TCRdb fed the multiplex PCR reads into MiXCR, producing one record per CDR3 protein. The sample has 540,000 or so distinct CDR3 sequences, around 42% seen once. Sample: peripheral blood or thyroid tissue (not recorded which). Receptors originate from an adult woman with Graves' disease, either hyperthyroidism or ophthalmopathy (not recorded which). Both conserved end residues are part of each CDR3. D genes are given only for firm matches. Size values are once, few and many counts, or a class for expanded clones, and some rows have none.

V	J	D	size	CDR3	DNA
TRBV7-3	TRBJ2-5	NA	NA	CASSRSGNQETQYF	TGCGCCAGCAGCCGATCCGGGAATCAAGAGACCCAGTACTTC
TRBV7-2	TRBJ1-6	TRBD1	NA	CASSSPCKGAGSPLHF	TGTGCCAGCAGCTCCCCTTGTAAGGGGGCAGGTTCACCCCTCCACTTT
TRBV15	TRBJ2-6	NA	few	CATSQDWMSGANVLTF	TGTGCCACCAGCCAGGACTGGATGTCTGGGGCCAACGTCCTGACTTTC
TRBV28	TRBJ2-7	TRBD2	few	CASSPQRETYEQYF	TGTGCCAGCAGCCCTCAGCGGGAAACCTACGAGCAGTACTTC
TRBV5-1	TRBJ2-6	TRBD2	many	CASSSGDHSGANVLTF	TGCGCCAGCTCTAGCGGGGACCACTCTGGGGCCAACGTCCTGACTTTC
TRBV30	TRBJ2-7	TRBD2	NA	CAWSVDETAGEQYF	TGTGCCTGGAGTGTTGATGAGACAGCGGGGGAGCAGTACTTC
TRBV2	TRBJ1-6	NA	once	CASRKDTGYSPLHF	TGTGCCAGCAGGAAGGACACGGGATATTCACCCCTCCACTTT
TRBV11-3	TRBJ2-5	NA	many	CASSLRYRERWETQYF	TGTGCCAGCAGCTTAAGATACCGGGAGAGATGGGAGACCCAGTACTTC
TRBV15	TRBJ2-7	NA	NA	CATSRGVPVQGPEGYEQYF	TGTGCCACCAGCAGAGGTGTCCCGGTTCAAGGGCCGGAGGGCTACGAGCAGTACTTC
TRBV15	TRBJ1-4	NA	NA	CATSTPGQGNEKLFF	TGTGCCACCAGCACCCCCGGGCAGGGTAATGAAAAACTGTTTTTT
TRBV6-5	TRBJ2-1	TRBD2	NA	CATSLAGGPYEQFF	TGTGCCACCAGTTTAGCGGGAGGGCCCTATGAGCAGTTCTTC
TRBV6-1	TRBJ2-7	TRBD1	many	CASSDRDRGQDEQYF	TGTGCCAGCAGTGATAGGGACAGGGGGCAAGACGAGCAGTACTTC
TRBV4-3	TRBJ1-2	NA	NA	CASSQDPKGGYTF	TGCGCCAGCAGCCAAGATCCAAAAGGGGGCTACACCTTC
TRBV7-3	TRBJ2-3	TRBD2	many	CASSFGAGGPRTDTQYF	TGTGCCAGCAGCTTCGGGGCGGGAGGGCCGCGCACAGATACGCAGTATTTT
TRBV29-1	TRBJ2-7	NA	NA	CSVSGPYEQYF	TGCAGCGTTAGCGGCCCCTACGAGCAGTACTTC
TRBV10-3	TRBJ2-2	NA	NA	CAIKSGSGELFF	TGTGCCATCAAGTCGGGGAGCGGGGAGCTGTTTTTT
TRBV7-3	TRBJ2-2	NA	NA	CASSPAGTGELFF	TGTGCCAGCAGTCCGGCGGGCACCGGGGAGCTGTTTTTT
TRBV7-9	TRBJ1-1	TRBD1	NA	CASSFGTGTAFF	TGTGCCAGCAGCTTCGGGACAGGGACAGCTTTCTTT
TRBV2	TRBJ2-5	NA	NA	CASVGDGGRETQYF	TGTGCCAGCGTAGGCGATGGGGGGCGCGAGACCCAGTACTTC
TRBV20-1	TRBJ1-1	NA	many	CSAEDGLNTEAFF	TGCAGTGCGGAGGACGGACTGAACACTGAAGCTTTCTTT
TRBV30	TRBJ2-7	NA	few	CAWRGKGTYEQYF	TGTGCCTGGAGAGGGAAAGGAACCTACGAGCAGTACTTC
TRBV7-9	TRBJ2-5	TRBD1	NA	CASSGRTGARKIQYF	TGTGCCAGCAGCGGCCGGACAGGGGCAAGGAAGATCCAGTACTTC
TRBV14	TRBJ2-7	TRBD2	NA	CASSQGRLLAGGSYEQYF	TGTGCCAGCAGCCAAGGCCGCCTACTAGCGGGGGGATCCTACGAGCAGTACTTC
TRBV10-3	TRBJ1-2	TRBD1	NA	CAISVTDRGYGYTF	TGTGCCATCAGTGTGACCGACAGGGGCTATGGCTACACCTTC
TRBV10-3	TRBJ1-5	TRBD1	NA	CAIGPDRDNQPQHF	TGTGCCATCGGACCCGACAGGGATAATCAGCCCCAGCATTTT
TRBV19	TRBJ1-1	NA	many	CASSIQMNTEAFF	TGTGCCAGTAGTATCCAAATGAACACTGAAGCTTTCTTT
TRBV7-8	TRBJ2-3	NA	NA	CASSLGRTRSTDTQYF	TGTGCCAGCAGCTTAGGCCGAACTAGGAGCACAGATACGCAGTATTTT